The clone carrying this T cell receptor (beta chain) was seen at least ten times. The V end was cut by 3 bases, the J end by 5 bases, with 19 bases between. The CDR3 is made up of 15 amino acids. CDR1 and CDR2 from the germline V gene are GTSNPN and SVGIG (reference sequence). It was RNA transcripts that yielded the amplified TCR beta CDR3 regions. HTBI primers were employed in a first-round RT-PCR of the TCR CDR3. TCRdb re-called the multiplex PCR reads with MiXCR, one entry per CDR3 protein. The sample yields 490,000 or so distinct CDR3 sequences, 15% to 20% seen once. The entry originates in a study of T cells in Graves' hyperthyroidism and ophthalmopathy. Overall study context: Blood was drawn when the patient was first diagnosed and still untreated.

A NOSPECS grade of at least 4, a Clinical Activity Score of at least 3 and duration under 3 months were recorded in ophthalmopathy patients. This TCR was recovered from a man aged 40-50 years with Graves' ophthalmopathy. Sequenced: blood. The rearrangement uses TRBV30 and TRBJ2-5; D uncertain. The CDR3 protein is CAWSMGNTAGETQYF. CDR3 DNA sequence: TGTGCCTGGAGCATGGGGAACACCGCCGGGGAGACCCAGTACTTC.